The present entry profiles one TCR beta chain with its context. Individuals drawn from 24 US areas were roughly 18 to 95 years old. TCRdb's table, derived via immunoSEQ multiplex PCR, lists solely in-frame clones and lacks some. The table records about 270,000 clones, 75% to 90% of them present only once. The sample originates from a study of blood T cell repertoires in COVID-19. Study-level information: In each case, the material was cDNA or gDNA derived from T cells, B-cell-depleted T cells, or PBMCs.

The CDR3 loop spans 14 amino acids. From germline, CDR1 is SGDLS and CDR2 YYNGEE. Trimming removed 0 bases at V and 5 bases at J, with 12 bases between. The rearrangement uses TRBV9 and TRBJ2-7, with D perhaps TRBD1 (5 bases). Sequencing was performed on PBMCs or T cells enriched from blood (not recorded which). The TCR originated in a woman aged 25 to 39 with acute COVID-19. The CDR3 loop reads CASSVDQGSNEQYF. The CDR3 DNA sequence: TGTGCCAGCAGCGTAGATCAGGGTTCGAACGAGCAGTACTTC.